A single sample is the source of the 22 T cell receptor beta chains below, sequenced in a study of blood T cell repertoires in COVID-19. Only in-frame clones appear in the TCRdb table, and some are missing; sequencing was by immunoSEQ multiplex PCR. The sample shows fewer than 250,000 clones, around 84% of them seen only once. The sequenced sample consisted of peripheral blood. The receptors derive from an elderly woman with COVID-19, enrolled during active disease.

This chain uses TRBV11-2 with TRBJ2-7; TRBD1 aligns across 8 bases. The CDR3 runs 15 residues. With 1 base clipped from V and 2 bases from J, the junction kept 4 bases outside the gene matches. The germline gives CDR1 SGHAT, CDR2 FQNNGV. CDR3 amino acids: CASSLAGGTAYEQYV. The CDR3 DNA sequence: TGTGCCAGCAGCTTAGCAGGGGGCACCGCCTACGAGCAGTACGTC.

V gene TRBV19 combines with J gene TRBJ1-2; 10 bases line up with TRBD1. Trimming took 5 bases from V and 7 from J; bases not matched to a gene: 13. The CDR3 has 16 amino acids. Per germline, CDR1 LNHDA and CDR2 SQIVND (reference sequence). The CDR3 DNA follows: TGTGCCAGTAGTGCCACCGGGACAGGGGTTATAAGTGGCTACACCTTC. Its translation is CASSATGTGVISGYTF.

This clone was observed a single time. This chain's CDR3 is CASSLAGGRTDTQYF. DNA of the CDR3: TGCGCCAGCAGCTTGGCAGGGGGACGGACAGATACGCAGTATTTT. The chain couples TRBV5-1 to TRBJ2-3; 7 bases align to TRBD1. After removal of 0 bases from V and 3 bases from J, the junction contained 4 bases not matched to a gene. The CDR3 spans 15 residues. From germline, CDR1 is SGHRS and CDR2 YFSETQ.

The genes are TRBV24-1 and TRBJ2-2; D is ambiguous. This CDR3 is 14 amino acids long. Between the trimmed V and J ends, which lost 7 bases and 7 bases, there was a span of 15 bases. The V gene's germline CDR1 is KGHDR and CDR2 SFDVKD. CDR3 amino acids: CATSPRSHNGELFF. The CDR3 nucleotides read TGTGCCACCAGCCCCCGTAGCCACAACGGGGAGCTGTTTTTT.

The V gene is TRBV30, the J gene TRBJ1-2; 8 bases match TRBD1. The CDR3 totals 14 residues. Per the germline V gene, CDR1 is GTSNPN and CDR2 is SVGIG (reference sequence). V was clipped by 6 bases and J by 6 bases; unmatched bases: 12. DNA for the CDR3: TGTGCCTGTGCCGTGCGCAGGGGGCAGAATGGCTACACCTTC. This codes for CACAVRRGQNGYTF.

The chain links TRBV19 to TRBJ1-1; TRBD1 matches at 9 bases. From germline, CDR1 is LNHDA and CDR2 SQIVND (reference sequence). This CDR3 comprises 14 residues. J gave up 7 bases and V 6 bases, and 9 bases lay outside the gene matches. As DNA, the CDR3 is TGTGCCAGTAGCGACCGACAGGGGGTAATTGAAGCTTTCTTT. Translated: CASSDRQGVIEAFF.

The V and J genes are TRBV20-1 and TRBJ2-2; 8 nucleotides line up with TRBD2. The CDR3 loop spans 16 amino acids. Looked up from germline, CDR1 is DFQATT and CDR2 is SNEGSKA (reference sequence). Trimming took 3 bases from V and 0 from J; bases not matched to a gene: 6. The CDR3 reads CSASRRGAPNTGELFF. For the CDR3, the DNA is TGCAGTGCTAGTAGGCGGGGGGCCCCGAACACCGGGGAGCTGTTTTTT.

V is TRBV24-1 and J is TRBJ2-1; 7 bases agree with TRBD2. V shed 5 bases and J 6 bases; nucleotides not matched to a gene: 6. Germline V gives CDR1 KGHDR, CDR2 SFDVKD. The CDR3 consists of 14 residues. The CDR3 is CATSVPGGANEQFF. The CDR3, as DNA: TGTGCCACCAGTGTCCCGGGAGGCGCCAATGAGCAGTTCTTC.

The chain links TRBV6-5 to TRBJ1-1; TRBD1 aligns across 10 bases. The trim removed 5 bases at V and 11 bases at J, leaving 14 bases unmatched. CDR1 MNHEY and CDR2 SVGAGI come from the germline V gene. This CDR3 contains 15 residues. Written as DNA, the CDR3 is TGTGCCAGCAGTATGACCTGGGACAGGGGAAAGTACGCTTTCTTT. Amino acid sequence: CASSMTWDRGKYAFF.

The V call is TRBV28, the J call TRBJ1-3, with 8 bases fitting TRBD1. CDR3 length: 16 residues. Germline assignment: CDR1 MDHEN and CDR2 SYDVKM. J was trimmed by 1 base and V by 5 bases; bases with no gene match: 7. The CDR3 sequence: CASSGRRTGSGNTIYF. The CDR3 DNA sequence: TGTGCCAGCAGTGGCCGGAGGACAGGGTCTGGAAACACCATATATTTT.

This chain joins TRBV27 and TRBJ1-6; no firm D call. Trimming removed 6 bases at V and 0 bases at J, with 9 bases between. The CDR3 is made up of 15 amino acids. Germline values: CDR1 MNHEY, CDR2 SMNVEV (reference sequence). CDR3 protein: CASSRENSYNSPLHF. In DNA, the CDR3 is TGTGCCAGCAGCCGGGAAAACTCCTATAATTCACCCCTCCACTTT.

The chain employs TRBV5-1 and TRBJ2-7, with 9 bases that match TRBD1. Germline CDR1 is SGHRS and CDR2 is YFSETQ. The CDR3 consists of 15 residues. Unmatched junction bases numbered 4, after V lost 0 bases and J lost 3 bases. The CDR3 DNA is TGCGCCAGCAGCTTGGGGACAGGGGTGGACTACGAGCAGTACGTC. Protein sequence: CASSLGTGVDYEQYV.

This clone qualifies as medium-sized (0.01 to 0.1%). This same CDR3 is encoded by further DNA sequences in the sample. V is TRBV3-1 (or the pseudogene TRBV3-2) and J is TRBJ2-1; 7 bases align to TRBD1. V was clipped by 1 base and J by 0 bases; unmatched bases: 0. CDR1 and CDR2 from the germline V gene are LGHDT and YNNKEL (reference sequence). The CDR3 loop spans 15 amino acids. The CDR3: CASSQAGGSYNEQFF. The DNA for the CDR3 is TGTGCCAGCAGCCAAGCAGGGGGCTCCTACAATGAGCAGTTCTTC.

The V gene is TRBV9, the J gene TRBJ2-3; TRBD1 agrees at 11 bases. The CDR3 is made up of 16 amino acids. The V segment lost 4 bases and the J segment 3 bases; nucleotides outside the gene matches: 7. Germline V CDR1 and CDR2: SGDLS, YYNGEE. Here the CDR3 reads CASSPRDRGRTDTQYF. The CDR3 DNA reads TGTGCCAGCAGCCCCCGGGACAGGGGGAGAACAGATACGCAGTATTTT.

The chain uses TRBV7-2 and TRBJ1-2; possible D gene TRBD1, 6 bases. The germline V gene encodes CDR1 SGHTA and CDR2 FQGNSA. The CDR3 has 15 residues. V was clipped by 6 bases and J by 3 bases, with 17 bases between them. CDR3 loop: CASRHGQSRDYGYTF. The CDR3 region has the DNA TGTGCCAGCAGGCATGGACAGTCACGAGACTATGGCTACACCTTC.

V and J are TRBV12-3 or TRBV12-4 and TRBJ1-5; D ambiguous. V lost 2 bases, J lost 7 bases, and 9 bases lay in between. The CDR3 length is 13 residues. For the CDR3, the DNA is TGTGCCAGCAGTTTAAGGAGCGGACAGCCCCAGCATTTT. It specifies CASSLRSGQPQHF.

This clone was counted once. V usage is TRBV7-2 and J usage is TRBJ2-1, with 8 bases fitting TRBD2. V was pared by 5 bases and J by 16 bases, with 7 bases of the junction left unmatched. The CDR3 runs to 11 residues. Germline V lookup: CDR1 SGHTA, CDR2 FQGNSA. CDR3 amino acids: CASSRGGSYFF. DNA for the CDR3: TGTGCCAGCAGCCGCGGGGGGAGCTATTTCTTC.

V usage is TRBV10-2 and J usage is TRBJ1-4; 9 bases agree with TRBD1. V lost 2 bases, J lost 7 bases, and 2 bases stayed unmatched. Looked up from germline, CDR1 is WSHSY and CDR2 is SAAADI. The CDR3 length is 14 residues. The CDR3 loop is CASSEGTGSEKLFF. The CDR3 DNA sequence: TGCGCCAGCAGTGAGGGGACAGGGAGTGAAAAACTGTTTTTT.

The rearrangement uses TRBV4-1 and TRBJ1-1; 7 nucleotides line up with TRBD1. J was trimmed by 0 bases and V by 5 bases; bases with no gene match: 6. The CDR3 loop spans 15 amino acids. Looked up from germline, CDR1 is MGHRA and CDR2 is YSYEKL. In DNA form, the CDR3 reads TGCGCCAGCAGCAAGGACAGGACCTTGAACACTGAAGCTTTCTTT. Amino acid sequence: CASSKDRTLNTEAFF.

As concerns this clone: This sample includes further DNA sequences coding for the same CDR3. The rearrangement uses TRBV18 and TRBJ2-3; 11 bases are a match to TRBD2. CDR1 and CDR2 (germline): KGHSH, LQKENI. The trim removed 1 base at V and 6 bases at J, leaving 3 bases unmatched. This CDR3 region has 15 residues. The CDR3 bases are TGTGCCAGCTCACCACTAGCGGGGGGGACGGATACGCAGTATTTT. Its protein product is CASSPLAGGTDTQYF. Using reference TRBV18 and TRBJ2-3 for the parts outside the CDR3, the full variable domain is NAGVMQNPRHLVRRRGQEARLRCSPMKGHSHVYWYRQLPEEGLKFMVYLQKENIIDESGMPKERFSAEFPKEGPSILRIQQVVRGDSAAYFCASSPLAGGTDTQYFGPGTRLTVL.

The rearrangement joins TRBV11-2 to TRBJ1-2; 7 bases are a match to TRBD1. CDR3 size: 14 residues. V shed 6 bases, J shed 4 bases, and the junction held 8 bases outside the gene matches. Germline V gene lookup returns CDR1 SGHAT and CDR2 FQNNGV. In DNA form, the CDR3 reads TGTGCCAGCAGTCGGACAGGCCTGTTCTATGGCTACACCTTC. This encodes CASSRTGLFYGYTF. The whole variable domain, filled in from reference TRBV11-2 and TRBJ1-2, reads EAGVAQSPRYKIIEKRQSVAFWCNPISGHATLYWYQQILGQGPKLLIQFQNNGVVDDSQLPKDRFSAERLKGVDSTLKIQPAKLEDSAVYLCASSRTGLFYGYTFGSGTRLTVV.

The chain couples TRBV6-5 to TRBJ1-1; tentative D call: TRBD1 (6 bases). Germline loops: CDR1 MNHEY, CDR2 SVGAGI. CDR3 length: 15 amino acids. V was clipped by 0 bases and J by 5 bases, with 13 bases between them. CDR3 nucleotides: TGTGCCAGCAGTTACTCTAGACAGGCGAGGACTGAAGCTTTCTTT. This gives the protein CASSYSRQARTEAFF.